Included here is one TCR beta chain sequence, with context. The antigen is not known. Generated by immunoSEQ multiplex PCR, the TCRdb table keeps only in-frame clones and is missing some. The table records 90,000 to 110,000 clones, about 88% of them present only once. The data stem from a study of T cell responses to AZD1222 COVID-19 vaccine. Points from the study as a whole: The study found Spike-specific TCR breadth and depth rose after two AZD1222 doses. White British ancestry dominated among donors, who included more females, and clonal diversity was possibly underestimated. The peak T cell response came first, and repertoires were sampled only after it.

Material: peripheral blood, obtained on day 0 of AZD1222 vaccination. This sequence originates from an adult in good health.

The CDR3 protein is CASSLGEVNTEAFF. CDR3 sequence (DNA): TGTGCCAGCAGCTTAGGTGAGGTGAACACTGAAGCTTTCTTT. The chain employs TRBV7-9 and TRBJ1-1; D is uncertain. CDR1 and CDR2 from the germline V gene are SEHNR and FQNEAQ (reference sequence). The CDR3 sequence is 14 residues long. Trimming left V 1 base short and J 0 bases short, with 6 bases between.